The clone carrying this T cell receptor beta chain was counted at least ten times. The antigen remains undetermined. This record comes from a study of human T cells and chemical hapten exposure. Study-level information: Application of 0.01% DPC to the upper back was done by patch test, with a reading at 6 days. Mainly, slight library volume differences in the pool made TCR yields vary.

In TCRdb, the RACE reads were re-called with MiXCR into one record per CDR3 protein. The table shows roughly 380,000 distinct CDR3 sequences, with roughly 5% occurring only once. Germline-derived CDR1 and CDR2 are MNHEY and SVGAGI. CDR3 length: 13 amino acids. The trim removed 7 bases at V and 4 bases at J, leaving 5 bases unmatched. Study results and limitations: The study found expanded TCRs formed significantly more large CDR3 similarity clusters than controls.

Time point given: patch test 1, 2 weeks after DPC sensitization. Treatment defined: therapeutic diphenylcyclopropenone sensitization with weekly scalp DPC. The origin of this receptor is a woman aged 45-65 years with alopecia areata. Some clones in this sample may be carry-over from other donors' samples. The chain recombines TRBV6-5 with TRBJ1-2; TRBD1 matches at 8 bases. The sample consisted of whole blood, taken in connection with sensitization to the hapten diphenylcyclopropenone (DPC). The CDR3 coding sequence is TGTGCCAGCACTCCGGGACAGGCCTATGGCTACACCTTC. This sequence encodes CASTPGQAYGYTF.